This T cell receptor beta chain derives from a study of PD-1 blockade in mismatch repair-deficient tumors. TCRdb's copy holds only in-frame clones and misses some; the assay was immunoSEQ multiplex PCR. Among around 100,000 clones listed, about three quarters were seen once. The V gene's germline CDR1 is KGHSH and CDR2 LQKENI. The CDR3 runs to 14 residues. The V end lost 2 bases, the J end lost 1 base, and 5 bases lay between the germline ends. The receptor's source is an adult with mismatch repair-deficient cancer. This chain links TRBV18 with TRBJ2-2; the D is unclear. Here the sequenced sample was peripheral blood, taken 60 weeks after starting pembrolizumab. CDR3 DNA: TGTGCCAGCTCACCATCCAGGAACACCGGGGAGCTGTTTTTT. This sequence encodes CASSPSRNTGELFF.